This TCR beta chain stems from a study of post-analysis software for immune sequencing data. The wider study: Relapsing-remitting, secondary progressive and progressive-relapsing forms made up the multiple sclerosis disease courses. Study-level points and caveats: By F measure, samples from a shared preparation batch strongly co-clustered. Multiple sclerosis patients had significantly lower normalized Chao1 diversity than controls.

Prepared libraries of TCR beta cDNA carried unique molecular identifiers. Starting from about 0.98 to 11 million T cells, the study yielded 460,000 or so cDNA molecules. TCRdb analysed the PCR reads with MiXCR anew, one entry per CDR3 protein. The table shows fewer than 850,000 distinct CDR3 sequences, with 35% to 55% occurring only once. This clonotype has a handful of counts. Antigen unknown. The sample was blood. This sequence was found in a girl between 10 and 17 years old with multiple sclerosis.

The CDR3 DNA reads as TGTGCCAGCAGCAGCGCCAGCCGGGACTATGGCTACACCTTC. Amino acid sequence: CASSSASRDYGYTF. This rearrangement joins TRBV28 to TRBJ1-2; D not certain. The germline V and J ends were trimmed by 6 bases and 3 bases, with 14 bases remaining between them. The germline gives CDR1 MDHEN, CDR2 SYDVKM. The CDR3 has 14 amino acids.